This TCR beta chain was identified during a study of early T cells in non-severe SARS-CoV-2 infection. This clonotype was found many times. TCRdb redid the calling of the 5' RACE reads with MiXCR, one entry per CDR3 protein. Among around 33,000 distinct CDR3 sequences, more than 5% were seen once, and the ten largest hold less than 8.5%. Trimming pared 0 bases from V and 4 bases from J, leaving 15 bases between. This CDR3 region has 16 residues. The germline gives CDR1 LGHNA, CDR2 YSLEER. This chain links TRBV4-3 with TRBJ1-2; tentative D call: TRBD1 (6 bases). The specimen sequenced was whole blood. This receptor was obtained from an adult who was a healthcare worker with PCR-confirmed SARS-CoV-2 infection or an uninfected control (not recorded which). CDR3 loop: CASSQDQPGDIYGYTF. The CDR3 DNA is TGCGCCAGCAGCCAAGATCAACCAGGGGATATCTATGGCTACACCTTC.